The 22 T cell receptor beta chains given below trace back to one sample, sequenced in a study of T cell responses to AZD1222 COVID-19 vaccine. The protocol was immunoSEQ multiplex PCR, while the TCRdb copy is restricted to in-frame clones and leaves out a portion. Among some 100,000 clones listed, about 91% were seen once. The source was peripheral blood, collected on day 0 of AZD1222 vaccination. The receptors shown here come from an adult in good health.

CDR3: CASSGLLAGGGEQFF. The CDR3 DNA is TGTGCCAGCAGTGGATTACTAGCGGGAGGCGGTGAGCAGTTCTTC. This chain connects TRBV27 to TRBJ2-1, with 12 nucleotides matching TRBD2. The CDR3 is made up of 15 amino acids. Germline V gene lookup returns CDR1 MNHEY and CDR2 SMNVEV (reference sequence). The V segment lost 5 bases and the J segment 9 bases; nucleotides outside the gene matches: 8.

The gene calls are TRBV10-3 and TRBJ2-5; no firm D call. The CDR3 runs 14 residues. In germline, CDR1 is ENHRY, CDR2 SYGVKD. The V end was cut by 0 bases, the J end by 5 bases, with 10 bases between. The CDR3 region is CAISESAGVETQYF. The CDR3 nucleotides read TGTGCCATCAGTGAGTCTGCTGGGGTGGAGACCCAGTACTTC.

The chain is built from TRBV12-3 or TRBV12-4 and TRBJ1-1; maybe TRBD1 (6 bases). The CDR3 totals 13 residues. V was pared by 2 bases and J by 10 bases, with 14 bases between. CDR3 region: CASSLRGTGRAFF. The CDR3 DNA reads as TGTGCCAGCAGTTTAAGGGGGACTGGGCGAGCTTTCTTT.

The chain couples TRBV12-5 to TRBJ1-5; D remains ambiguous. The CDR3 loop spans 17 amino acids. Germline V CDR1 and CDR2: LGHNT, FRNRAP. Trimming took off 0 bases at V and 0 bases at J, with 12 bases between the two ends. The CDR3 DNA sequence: TGTGCTAGTGGTTTGGTACAGCAGGTCCATAGCAATCAGCCCCAGCATTTT. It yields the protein CASGLVQQVHSNQPQHF.

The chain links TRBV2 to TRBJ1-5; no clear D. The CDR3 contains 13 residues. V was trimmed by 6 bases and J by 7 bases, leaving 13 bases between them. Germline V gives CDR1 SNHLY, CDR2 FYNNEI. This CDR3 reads CASRGRERQPQHF. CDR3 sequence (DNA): TGTGCCAGCAGAGGGAGGGAAAGACAGCCCCAGCATTTT.

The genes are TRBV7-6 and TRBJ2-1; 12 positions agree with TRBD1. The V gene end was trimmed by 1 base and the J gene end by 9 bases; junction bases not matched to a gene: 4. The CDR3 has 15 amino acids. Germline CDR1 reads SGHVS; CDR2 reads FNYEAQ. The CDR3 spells CASSLGDRGLGEQFF. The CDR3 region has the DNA TGTGCCAGCAGCTTAGGGGACAGGGGGCTTGGTGAGCAGTTCTTC.

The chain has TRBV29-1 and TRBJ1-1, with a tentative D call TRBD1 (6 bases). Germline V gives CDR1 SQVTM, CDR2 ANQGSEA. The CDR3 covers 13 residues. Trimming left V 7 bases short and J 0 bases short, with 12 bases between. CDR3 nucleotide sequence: TGCAGCGGGGGAAGGGGGTTGAACACTGAAGCTTTCTTT. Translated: CSGGRGLNTEAFF. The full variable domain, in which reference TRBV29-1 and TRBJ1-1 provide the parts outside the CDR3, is SAVISQKPSRDICQRGTSLTIQCQVDSQVTMMFWYRQQPGQSLTLIATANQGSEATYESGFVIDKFPISRPNLTFSTLTVSNMSPEDSSIYLCSGGRGLNTEAFFGQGTRLTVV.

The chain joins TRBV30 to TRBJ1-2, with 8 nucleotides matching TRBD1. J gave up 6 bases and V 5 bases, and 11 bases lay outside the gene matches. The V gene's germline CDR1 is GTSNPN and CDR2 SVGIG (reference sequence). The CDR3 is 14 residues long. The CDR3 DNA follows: TGTGCCTGGGATAGGGACAGGTTTCTAAATGGCTACACCTTC. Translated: CAWDRDRFLNGYTF.

The CDR3 reads CASSLESGQGAFF. The CDR3 DNA reads as TGCGCCAGCAGCTTGGAGTCGGGACAGGGAGCTTTCTTT. The genes are TRBV5-1 and TRBJ1-1; 9 nucleotides match TRBD1. There are 13 residues in the CDR3. Germline CDR1 SGHRS, CDR2 YFSETQ. With 0 bases clipped from V and 10 bases from J, the junction kept 4 bases outside the gene matches.

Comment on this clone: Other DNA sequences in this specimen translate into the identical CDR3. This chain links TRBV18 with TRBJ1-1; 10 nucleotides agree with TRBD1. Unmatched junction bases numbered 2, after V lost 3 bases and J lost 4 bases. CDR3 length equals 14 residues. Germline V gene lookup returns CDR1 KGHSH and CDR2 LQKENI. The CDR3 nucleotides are TGTGCCAGCTCACCTGGACAGGGGGGCACTGAAGCTTTCTTT. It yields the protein CASSPGQGGTEAFF.

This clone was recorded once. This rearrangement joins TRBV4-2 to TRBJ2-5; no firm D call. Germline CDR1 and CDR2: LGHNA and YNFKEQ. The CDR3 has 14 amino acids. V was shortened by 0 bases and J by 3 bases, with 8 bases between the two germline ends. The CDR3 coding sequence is TGTGCCAGCAGCCAAGACAAACGGGAAGAGACCCAGTACTTC. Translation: CASSQDKREETQYF.

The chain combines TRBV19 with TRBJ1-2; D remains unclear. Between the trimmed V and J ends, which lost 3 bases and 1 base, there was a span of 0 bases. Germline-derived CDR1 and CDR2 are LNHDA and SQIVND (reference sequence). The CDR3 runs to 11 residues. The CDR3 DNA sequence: TGTGCCAGTAGTATTAACTATGGCTACACCTTC. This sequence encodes CASSINYGYTF.

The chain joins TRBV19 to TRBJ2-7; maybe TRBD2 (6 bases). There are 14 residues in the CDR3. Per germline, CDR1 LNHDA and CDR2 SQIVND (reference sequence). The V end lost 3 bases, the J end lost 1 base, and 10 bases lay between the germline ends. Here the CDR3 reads CASSISGYSYEQYF. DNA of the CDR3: TGTGCCAGTAGTATTAGCGGTTATTCCTACGAGCAGTACTTC.

The CDR3 is CASSEGRTGGQPQHF. CDR3 sequence (DNA): TGTGCCAGCAGTGAAGGTCGGACAGGGGGACAGCCCCAGCATTTT. The rearrangement links TRBV6-1 to TRBJ1-5; 10 bases agree with TRBD1. The J segment lost 7 bases and the V segment lost 1 base, leaving 4 bases of the junction unmatched. The CDR3 has 15 residues. Germline V gene data show CDR1 as MNHNS and CDR2 as SASEGT.

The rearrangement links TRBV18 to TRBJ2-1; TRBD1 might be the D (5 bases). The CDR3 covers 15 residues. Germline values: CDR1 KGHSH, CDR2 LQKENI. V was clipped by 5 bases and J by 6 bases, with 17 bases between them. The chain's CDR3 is CASSTTGQGGNEQFF. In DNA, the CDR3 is TGTGCCAGCTCAACCACCGGGCAGGGTGGCAATGAGCAGTTCTTC.

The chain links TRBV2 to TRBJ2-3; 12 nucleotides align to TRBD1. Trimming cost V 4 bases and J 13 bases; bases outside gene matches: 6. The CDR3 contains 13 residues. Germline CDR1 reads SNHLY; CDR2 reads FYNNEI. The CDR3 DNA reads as TGTGCCAGCAGTGGAGGGACAGGGGGCAATGAGTATTTT. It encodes CASSGGTGGNEYF.

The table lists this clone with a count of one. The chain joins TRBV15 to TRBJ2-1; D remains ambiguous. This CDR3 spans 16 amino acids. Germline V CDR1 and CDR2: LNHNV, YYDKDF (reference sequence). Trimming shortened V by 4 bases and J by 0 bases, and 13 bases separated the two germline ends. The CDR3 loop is CATSTLAPSSYNEQFF. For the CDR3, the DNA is TGTGCCACCAGCACGTTGGCTCCGAGCTCCTACAATGAGCAGTTCTTC.

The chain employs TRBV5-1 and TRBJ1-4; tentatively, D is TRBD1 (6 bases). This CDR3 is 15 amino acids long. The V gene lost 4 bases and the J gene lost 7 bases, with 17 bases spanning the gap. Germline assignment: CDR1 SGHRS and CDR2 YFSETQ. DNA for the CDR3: TGCGCCAGCAGCGGGGCCGGGACAACCACTGAAAAACTGTTTTTT. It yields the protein CASSGAGTTTEKLFF.

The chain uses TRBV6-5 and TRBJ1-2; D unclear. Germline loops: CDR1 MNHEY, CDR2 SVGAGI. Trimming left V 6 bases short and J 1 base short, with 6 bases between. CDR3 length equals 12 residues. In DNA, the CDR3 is TGTGCCAGCAGCCAAGATAACTATGGCTACACCTTC. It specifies CASSQDNYGYTF.

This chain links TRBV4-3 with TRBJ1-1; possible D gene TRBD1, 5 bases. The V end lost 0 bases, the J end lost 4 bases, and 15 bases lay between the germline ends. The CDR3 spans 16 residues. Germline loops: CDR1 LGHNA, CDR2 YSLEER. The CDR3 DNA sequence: TGCGCCAGCAGCCAAGACCGGGCGGGTGGGGCCACTGAAGCTTTCTTT. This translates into CASSQDRAGGATEAFF.

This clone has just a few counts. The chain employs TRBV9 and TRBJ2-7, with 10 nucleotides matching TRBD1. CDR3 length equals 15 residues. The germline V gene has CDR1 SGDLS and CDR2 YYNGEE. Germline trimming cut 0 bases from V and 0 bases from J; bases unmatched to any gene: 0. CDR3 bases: TGTGCCAGCAGCGTAGGGGACAGGGGCTCCTACGAGCAGTACTTC. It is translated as CASSVGDRGSYEQYF.

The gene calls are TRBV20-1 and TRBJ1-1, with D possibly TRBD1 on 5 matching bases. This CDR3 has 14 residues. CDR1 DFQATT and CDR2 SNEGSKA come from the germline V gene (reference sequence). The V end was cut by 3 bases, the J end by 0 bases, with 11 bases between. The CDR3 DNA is TGCAGTGCTAGTCCCCGGGGCATGAACACTGAAGCTTTCTTT. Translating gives CSASPRGMNTEAFF.